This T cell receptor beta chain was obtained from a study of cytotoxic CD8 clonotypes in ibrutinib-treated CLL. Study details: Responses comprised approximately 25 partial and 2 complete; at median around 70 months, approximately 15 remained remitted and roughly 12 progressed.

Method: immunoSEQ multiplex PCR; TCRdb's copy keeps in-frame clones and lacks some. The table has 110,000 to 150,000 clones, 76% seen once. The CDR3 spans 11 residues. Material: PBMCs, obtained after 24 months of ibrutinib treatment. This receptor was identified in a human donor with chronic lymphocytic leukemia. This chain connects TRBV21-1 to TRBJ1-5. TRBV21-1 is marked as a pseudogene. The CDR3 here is CAGGGNQPQHF. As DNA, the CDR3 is TGTGCCGGGGGAGGGAATCAGCCCCAGCATTTT.